This T cell receptor (beta chain) was profiled in a study of blood T cell repertoires in COVID-19. Trimming took off 5 bases at V and 7 bases at J, with 12 bases between the two ends. Germline V gene lookup returns CDR1 SGHNT and CDR2 YYREEE (reference sequence). The CDR3 totals 12 residues. This table comes from immunoSEQ multiplex PCR, and its TCRdb copy is limited to in-frame clones, with some not included. The data show some 150,000 clones, around 80% seen once. Specimen: peripheral blood. The TCR originated in a woman between 50 and 59 years old with acute or convalescent COVID-19. The chain joins TRBV5-4 to TRBJ2-5; D call uncertain. CDR3 amino acids: CASSSSSSTQYF. CDR3 bases: TGTGCCAGCAGTTCCTCCTCGTCGACCCAGTACTTC.